The 11 T cell receptor beta chains reported below all come from one sample, sequenced in a study of immune evolution from preneoplasia to lung adenocarcinoma (dated by TCRdb to the early 2020s). The library was produced with the immunoSEQ multiplex PCR assay. This immuneACCESS table, as held by TCRdb, lists in-frame sequences with V and J called but not all clones. Of the missing ones, under half trace to an unresolved V gene in checked studies; the others have no known cause. The sample data list 3,000 to 4,500 clones, and 80% of these were observed just once. The ten biggest clones cover about 14% of the sample. The specimen was FFPE adjacent normal lung tissue. Receptor source: a person aged 55-80 years with lung adenocarcinoma.

In its sample, this clone was seen a few times. The V gene is TRBV9, the J gene TRBJ2-3; no firm D call. This CDR3 has 15 amino acids. Germline CDR1 and CDR2: SGDLS and YYNGEE. Trimming left V 3 bases short and J 12 bases short, with 23 bases between. CDR3 nucleotide sequence: TGTGCCAGCAGCGCCCCCTCATCTGGAGATGCCAAACAGTATTTT. This sequence encodes CASSAPSSGDAKQYF.

The chain joins TRBV6-6 to TRBJ2-7; a weak D match, TRBD2 (5 bases). This CDR3 region has 15 residues. Germline V gene lookup returns CDR1 MNHNY and CDR2 SVGAGI (reference sequence). V was cut by 5 bases and J by 6 bases, with 20 bases left in between. The CDR3 region is CASSPPGRVAGEQYF. CDR3 bases: TGTGCCAGCAGTCCCCCTGGGCGGGTGGCGGGCGAGCAGTACTTC.

The chain is built from TRBV30 and TRBJ1-1, with 7 bases identical to TRBD1. The CDR3 sequence is 14 residues long. V lost 0 bases and J lost 1; bases outside the gene matches: 2. Germline V gene data show CDR1 as GTSNPN and CDR2 as SVGIG (reference sequence). The CDR3: CAWSVGGANTEAFF. In nucleotides, the CDR3 is TGTGCCTGGAGTGTAGGGGGCGCGAACACTGAAGCTTTCTTT.

The J gene is TRBJ1-1, the V gene TRBV7-9; TRBD1 aligns across 9 bases. The V segment lost 2 bases and the J segment 5 bases; nucleotides outside the gene matches: 6. Germline lookup yields CDR1 SEHNR and CDR2 FQNEAQ (reference sequence). CDR3 size: 15 residues. The CDR3 region has the DNA TGTGCCAGCAGCTTACCTACAGGGGGCAAAACTGAAGCTTTCTTT. Protein: CASSLPTGGKTEAFF.

The chain employs TRBV11-2 and TRBJ1-1, with D perhaps matching TRBD1 (5 bases). The germline V and J ends were trimmed by 5 bases and 0 bases, with 13 bases remaining between them. Germline lookup yields CDR1 SGHAT and CDR2 FQNNGV. The CDR3 runs to 15 residues. The CDR3 loop is CASSHRGGLNTEAFF. CDR3 nucleotides: TGTGCCAGCAGCCACCGGGGGGGATTGAACACTGAAGCTTTCTTT.

This sequence joins TRBV28 and TRBJ2-3; 7 bases are shared with TRBD2. Per the germline V gene, CDR1 is MDHEN and CDR2 is SYDVKM. This CDR3 spans 15 amino acids. V dropped 5 bases and J dropped 2; count of bases not matched to a gene: 7. CDR3 in amino acids: CASSPPSGLTDTQYF. CDR3 bases: TGTGCCAGCAGTCCTCCTAGCGGCCTCACAGATACGCAGTATTTT.

The chain employs TRBV4-3 and TRBJ1-2; maybe TRBD1 (6 bases). Germline CDR1 LGHNA, CDR2 YSLEER. Trimming pared 0 bases from V and 5 bases from J, leaving 13 bases between. The CDR3 is made up of 15 amino acids. CDR3 in amino acids: CASSQDRGALYGYTF. As DNA, the CDR3 is TGCGCCAGCAGCCAAGATCGGGGGGCCTTATATGGCTACACCTTC.

The V gene is TRBV19, the J gene TRBJ2-7; TRBD1 or TRBD2 may be the D gene (7 bases each). V dropped 9 bases and J dropped 2 bases, with 17 bases sitting between them. This CDR3 region has 14 residues. The germline V gene has CDR1 LNHDA and CDR2 SQIVND (reference sequence). In DNA, the CDR3 is TGTGCCAGCAAGGGGGCTAGCGGAGCCTACGAGCAGTACTTC. Its protein is CASKGASGAYEQYF.

The chain has TRBV1 and TRBJ1-2. TRBV1 counts as a pseudogene. The CDR3 loop spans 14 amino acids. The CDR3: CTSRVVRKTYGYTF. DNA of the CDR3: TGCACCAGCAGGGTTGTGCGAAAGACCTATGGCTACACCTTC.

This clone is a singleton in its sample. The chain carries TRBV29-1 and TRBJ1-5, with D uncertain. The germline CDR1 and CDR2 sequences are SQVTM and ANQGSEA. The CDR3 length is 16 residues. V lost 2 bases and J lost 2, with 16 bases in between. In nucleotides, the CDR3 is TGCAGCGTTGAATCGGGAGGGTCCCGTCGCAATCAGCCCCAGCATTTT. This encodes CSVESGGSRRNQPQHF.

The chain combines TRBV7-8 with TRBJ2-3; D could derive from TRBD1 or TRBD2 (6 bases each). V lost 1 base to trimming and J lost 11 bases, with 16 bases between them. The CDR3 runs 14 residues. From germline, CDR1 is SGHVS and CDR2 FQNEAQ. The CDR3 region is CASSLVQGGRGQYF. The CDR3 coding sequence is TGTGCCAGCAGCTTAGTACAGGGAGGTCGAGGGCAGTATTTT.